These 25 T cell receptor beta chains were all obtained from the same sample, sequenced in a study of blood T cell repertoires in COVID-19 (TCRdb year 2020). The library came from the immunoSEQ multiplex PCR assay. This is the immuneACCESS table as TCRdb keeps it, with only in-frame sequences that have V and J called. A part of the clones is gone; compared with another copy, unresolved V genes explain less than half, and the rest is unexplained. Across this sample there are 90,000 to 120,000 clones, with less than 80% seen only once. 20% to 25% of the sample is held by the ten biggest clonotypes. The source material was peripheral blood. Receptors originate from an older man with active or convalescent COVID-19.

This rearrangement joins TRBV2 to TRBJ1-6, with D tentatively TRBD1 (5 bases). V lost 7 bases and J 9 bases, leaving 13 bases between the germline ends. Germline CDR1 and CDR2: SNHLY and FYNNEI. This CDR3 contains 13 residues. The CDR3 DNA reads TGTGCCAGCATTCTTCAGGGAGGTTCACCCCTCCACTTT. Amino acids: CASILQGGSPLHF.

The chain employs TRBV5-4 and TRBJ1-4; 9 bases agree with TRBD1. CDR1 SGHNT and CDR2 YYREEE come from the germline V gene (reference sequence). This CDR3 has 16 residues. V was pared by 4 bases and J by 3 bases, with 7 bases of the junction left unmatched. In DNA, the CDR3 is TGTGCCAGCAGCCGTTCGGACAGGGGTTCTAATGAAAAACTGTTTTTT. Protein: CASSRSDRGSNEKLFF.

This chain uses TRBV27 with TRBJ2-2, with D uncertain. The ends were cut back, 3 bases at V and 1 base at J, with 6 bases in the middle. The CDR3 has 14 amino acids. Germline CDR1 reads MNHEY; CDR2 reads SMNVEV (reference sequence). The CDR3 DNA reads as TGTGCCAGCAGTTTGTATTTGAACACCGGGGAGCTGTTTTTT. Translating it yields CASSLYLNTGELFF.

The chain has TRBV27 and TRBJ1-1, with unresolved D. From germline, CDR1 is MNHEY and CDR2 SMNVEV (reference sequence). Trimming left V 3 bases short and J 1 base short, with 9 bases between. The CDR3 covers 14 residues. The CDR3 sequence is CASSLVRWNTEAFF. In DNA, the CDR3 is TGTGCCAGCAGTTTGGTCAGGTGGAACACTGAAGCTTTCTTT.

The chain links TRBV11-2 to TRBJ1-1; D unclear. V was clipped by 3 bases and J by 7 bases, with 12 bases between them. CDR1 and CDR2 (germline): SGHAT, FQNNGV. The CDR3 extends over 13 amino acids. The CDR3 sequence is CASSLAAYLEAFF. The CDR3 DNA reads TGTGCCAGCAGCTTGGCGGCCTACCTTGAAGCTTTCTTT.

The chain combines TRBV5-6 with TRBJ1-1, with 12 bases fitting TRBD1. After removal of 0 bases from V and 8 bases from J, the junction contained 8 bases not matched to a gene. The CDR3 is made up of 16 amino acids. Germline CDR1 is SGHDT and CDR2 is YYEEEE. The CDR3 nucleotides are TGTGCCAGCAGCTTGGCGGGACAGGGGGCGCGGAGGGAAGCTTTCTTT. It is translated as CASSLAGQGARREAFF.

J is TRBJ2-5 and V is TRBV7-3; D is possibly TRBD1 (7 bases). Germline CDR1 is SGHTA and CDR2 is FQGTGA. The CDR3 consists of 15 residues. Between the trimmed V and J ends, which lost 0 bases and 5 bases, there was a span of 13 bases. CDR3 protein: CASSLTEGAVETQYF. The CDR3 DNA follows: TGTGCCAGCAGCTTAACGGAGGGGGCGGTGGAGACCCAGTACTTC.

In its sample, this clone was seen once. The V gene is TRBV6-6, the J gene TRBJ2-3; a weak D match, TRBD2 (6 bases). The CDR3 is 15 amino acids. V was trimmed by 5 bases and J by 0 bases, leaving 12 bases between them. Germline V gene data show CDR1 as MNHNY and CDR2 as SVGAGI (reference sequence). CDR3 coding DNA: TGTGCCAGCAGTCCCGGGACTTGGAGCACAGATACGCAGTATTTT. The encoded protein is CASSPGTWSTDTQYF.

The V gene is TRBV28, the J gene TRBJ1-2; possible D gene TRBD1, 5 bases. CDR3 length: 14 residues. V dropped 10 bases and J dropped 3 bases, with 18 bases sitting between them. Germline values: CDR1 MDHEN, CDR2 SYDVKM. The CDR3 coding sequence is TGTGCCACCCAGGGTTCGACGGCTTACTATGGCTACACCTTC. Its translation is CATQGSTAYYGYTF.

This chain joins TRBV21-1 and TRBJ1-5; TRBD1 reflects the table's D call only, with no check against the DNA. TRBV21-1 is annotated as a pseudogene. The length of the CDR3 is 15 residues. The CDR3 is CASSTTGQGYQPQHF. The CDR3 nucleotides are TGTGCCAGCAGCACGACCGGACAGGGCTACCAGCCCCAGCATTTT.

CDR3 nucleotide sequence: TGTGCCACTTCCGGACAGACCAACTATGGCTACACCTTC. Encoded protein: CATSGQTNYGYTF. V and J are TRBV10-3 and TRBJ1-2; perhaps TRBD1 as D (6 bases). The CDR3 has 13 residues. Between the trimmed V and J ends, which lost 10 bases and 2 bases, there was a span of 14 bases. The germline V gene has CDR1 ENHRY and CDR2 SYGVKD.

This chain links TRBV24-1 with TRBJ1-2, with a weak D call TRBD1 (5 bases). CDR3 length: 12 amino acids. Germline V lookup: CDR1 KGHDR, CDR2 SFDVKD. The V gene lost 4 bases and the J gene lost 5 bases, with 7 bases spanning the gap. CDR3 amino acids: CATSDAGYGYTF. The CDR3 DNA reads as TGTGCCACCAGTGACGCAGGGTATGGCTACACCTTC.

This chain uses TRBV7-9 with TRBJ1-5, with TRBD1 matching over 10 bases. The CDR3 consists of 17 residues. J gave up 0 bases and V 1 base, and 3 bases lay outside the gene matches. CDR1 SEHNR and CDR2 FQNEAQ come from the germline V gene (reference sequence). CDR3 residues: CASSLGGTGDSNQPQHF. CDR3 bases: TGTGCCAGCAGCTTAGGAGGGACAGGGGATAGCAATCAGCCCCAGCATTTT.

V and J are TRBV1 and TRBJ2-1; TRBD2 is taken as the D call from the table, unchecked against the DNA. TRBV1 is described as a pseudogene. The CDR3 loop spans 15 amino acids. The DNA of the CDR3 is TGCACCAGCAGCGGGGAAGCGGGCCCCCCCAATGAGCAGTTCTTC. Protein: CTSSGEAGPPNEQFF.

The genes are TRBV28 and TRBJ1-2; no firm D call. The CDR3 is 14 residues long. In germline, CDR1 is MDHEN, CDR2 SYDVKM. V lost 6 bases to trimming and J lost 4 bases, with 15 bases between them. CDR3 in DNA: TGTGCCAGCAGGGTGACAAGTTTAACCTATGGCTACACCTTC. It yields the protein CASRVTSLTYGYTF.

This chain joins TRBV3-1 (or the pseudogene TRBV3-2) and TRBJ1-6; D call uncertain. In germline, CDR1 is LGHDT, CDR2 YNNKEL (reference sequence). Trimming took 1 base from V and 6 from J, leaving 10 bases between them. This CDR3 is 15 amino acids long. The CDR3 nucleotides are TGTGCCAGCAGCCAAGTTGTCACAGTTAATTCACCCCTCCACTTT. It is translated as CASSQVVTVNSPLHF.

The chain carries TRBV7-9 and TRBJ1-1; no clear D gene. Germline lookup yields CDR1 SEHNR and CDR2 FQNEAQ (reference sequence). With 1 base removed from V and 3 bases from J, the gap between germline ends came to 6 bases. CDR3 length: 13 residues. CDR3 nucleotide sequence: TGTGCCAGCAGCTTAGAATCAGACACTGAAGCTTTCTTT. It translates to CASSLESDTEAFF.

The chain uses TRBV3-1 (or the pseudogene TRBV3-2) and TRBJ2-7; possible D gene TRBD1, 7 bases. Per the germline V gene, CDR1 is LGHDT and CDR2 is YNNKEL (reference sequence). The CDR3 is 15 residues long. V lost 6 bases to trimming and J lost 4 bases, with 19 bases between them. The CDR3 reads CASSLSQGTGYEQYF. CDR3 nucleotide sequence: TGTGCCAGCAGTCTTTCACAGGGGACTGGGTACGAGCAGTACTTC.

The rearrangement joins TRBV7-9 to TRBJ2-1; D ambiguous. The CDR3 is 16 amino acids. The V end was cut by 7 bases, the J end by 4 bases, with 20 bases between. Germline lookup yields CDR1 SEHNR and CDR2 FQNEAQ (reference sequence). CDR3 nucleotide sequence: TGTGCCAGCATTTCTTTAGAGGAGTCCCCATACAATGAGCAGTTCTTC. This sequence encodes CASISLEESPYNEQFF.

This chain connects TRBV12-5 to TRBJ2-3; tentative D call: TRBD1 (5 bases). Between the trimmed V and J ends, which lost 1 base and 4 bases, there was a span of 6 bases. The CDR3 loop spans 13 amino acids. The germline CDR1 and CDR2 sequences are LGHNT and FRNRAP. CDR3 sequence reads: CASGLGGADTQYF. DNA for the CDR3: TGTGCTAGTGGTTTGGGGGGCGCAGATACGCAGTATTTT.

The table lists this clone with a few counts. The V gene is TRBV4-1, the J gene TRBJ2-7; no clear D gene. V gave up 2 bases and J gave up 0 bases, with 11 bases separating them. Per the germline V gene, CDR1 is MGHRA and CDR2 is YSYEKL. The CDR3 loop spans 15 amino acids. CDR3 nucleotide sequence: TGCGCCAGCAGCCAAACTGACTGGAGCTCCTACGAGCAGTACTTC. Residues: CASSQTDWSSYEQYF.

With respect to this clone: The same CDR3 arises from other DNA sequences in this sample as well. The chain is built from TRBV2 and TRBJ2-7; D perhaps matches TRBD1 (6 bases). The V end lost 9 bases, the J end lost 2 bases, and 8 bases lay between the germline ends. The germline CDR1 and CDR2 sequences are SNHLY and FYNNEI. CDR3 length: 11 amino acids. The CDR3: CASRTAYEQYF. The CDR3 DNA sequence: TGTGCCAGTAGGACAGCCTACGAGCAGTACTTC.

V and J are TRBV6-5 and TRBJ2-2, with 9 bases that match TRBD1. Germline assignment: CDR1 MNHEY and CDR2 SVGAGI. The length of the CDR3 is 16 residues. Trimming removed 4 bases from V and 0 bases from J; junction bases left unmatched: 3. The CDR3 here is CASSSRTGANTGELFF. CDR3 nucleotides: TGTGCCAGCAGTTCCCGGACAGGGGCGAACACCGGGGAGCTGTTTTTT.

This chain uses TRBV3-1 (or the pseudogene TRBV3-2) with TRBJ1-1; the match to TRBD1 covers 7 bases. The CDR3 has 17 amino acids. CDR1 is LGHDT and CDR2 is YNNKEL in the germline V gene (reference sequence). The junction had 8 bases not matched to a gene; V was cut back by 0 bases and J by 1 base. CDR3 bases: TGTGCCAGCAGCCAAGATCTATCCAGGACAGGGAACACTGAAGCTTTCTTT. This sequence encodes CASSQDLSRTGNTEAFF.

The chain has TRBV5-1 and TRBJ1-3; D call uncertain. Between the trimmed V and J ends, which lost 0 bases and 0 bases, there was a span of 7 bases. The CDR3 runs 15 residues. Germline CDR1 and CDR2: SGHRS and YFSETQ. CDR3 sequence reads: CASSLAGNSGNTIYF. In nucleotides, the CDR3 is TGCGCCAGCAGCTTGGCCGGGAACTCTGGAAACACCATATATTTT.